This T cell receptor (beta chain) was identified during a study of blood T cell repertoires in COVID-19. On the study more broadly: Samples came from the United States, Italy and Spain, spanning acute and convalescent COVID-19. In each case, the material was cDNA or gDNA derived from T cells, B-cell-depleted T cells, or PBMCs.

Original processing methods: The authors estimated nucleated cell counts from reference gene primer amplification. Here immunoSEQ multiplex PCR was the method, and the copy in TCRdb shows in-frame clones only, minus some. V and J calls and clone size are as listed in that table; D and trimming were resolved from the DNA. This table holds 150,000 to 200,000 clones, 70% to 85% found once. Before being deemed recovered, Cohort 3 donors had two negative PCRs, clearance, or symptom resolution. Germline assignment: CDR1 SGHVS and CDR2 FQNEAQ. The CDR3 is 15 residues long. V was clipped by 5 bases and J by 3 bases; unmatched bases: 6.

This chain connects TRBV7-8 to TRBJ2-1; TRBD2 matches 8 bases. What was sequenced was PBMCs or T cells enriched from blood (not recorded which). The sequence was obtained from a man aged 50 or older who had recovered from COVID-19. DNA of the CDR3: TGTGCCAGCAGCCCACCGCGGGGGGTCTACAATGAGCAGTTCTTC. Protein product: CASSPPRGVYNEQFF.